This T cell receptor beta chain was profiled in a study of beta chain features in type 1 diabetes. Study-level findings and limits: Naive, central memory and regulatory TCRB repertoires appeared more similar among patients than healthy donors. Patients with Type 1 diabetes showed moderately but significantly shorter TCRB CDR3s in all four CD4+ subsets.

On this clone itself: Its antigen is unidentified.

The junction had 10 bases not matched to a gene; V was cut back by 4 bases and J by 0 bases. Germline-derived CDR1 and CDR2 are SGHRS and YFSETQ. This CDR3 contains 16 residues. Expressed TCRB transcripts were sequenced, since all the RNA that had been isolated was reverse transcribed. Only in-frame clones appear in the TCRdb table, and some are missing; sequencing was by immunoSEQ multiplex PCR. This sample has 100,000 to 150,000 clones, with approximately 10% found just once. This TCR came from a man younger than 45 with type 1 diabetes. The source material was central memory CD4+ T cells from blood. The rearrangement joins TRBV5-1 to TRBJ2-7; 7 nucleotides match TRBD1. CDR3 coding DNA: TGCGCCAGCAGCCTTCTACCGGGACAGAGCTCCTACGAGCAGTACTTC. This encodes CASSLLPGQSSYEQYF.